This TCR beta chain was sequenced for a study of shared clonotypes between healthy human individuals. Data came from immunoSEQ multiplex PCR; TCRdb stores just in-frame clones and leaves some out. The repertoire holds roughly 2.5 million clones, with approximately 94% as singletons. This CDR3 is built from 14 residues. CDR1 SGHAT and CDR2 FQNNGV come from the germline V gene. V lost 5 bases and J 2 bases, leaving 12 bases between the germline ends. This clonotype was sampled from a young man in good health. J is TRBJ1-1 and V is TRBV11-2, with D possibly being TRBD1 (5 bases). Sequencing was performed on naive CD4+ T cells sorted from blood. The subset denotes: CD45RA+ positively selected. CDR3 region: CASSASGGNTEAFF. In DNA, the CDR3 is TGTGCCAGCAGCGCAAGCGGGGGTAACACTGAAGCTTTCTTT.